This TCR beta chain was identified during a study of OX40 agonist ivuxolimab in advanced cancers. Study-level background: The patients got ivuxolimab, which is an agonistic anti-OX40 (CD134) antibody. The group had a mean age of around 60 years, ranged from about 23 to 79, and was roughly 80% male.

A remark on this clone: What it binds is unknown.

This CDR3 is built from 15 residues. V was clipped by 5 bases and J by 10 bases; unmatched bases: 11. Per the germline V gene, CDR1 is SGHTA and CDR2 is FQGNSA. The repertoire was sequenced with immunoSEQ multiplex PCR; TCRdb's copy has only in-frame clones and lacks some. The repertoire holds about 58,000 clones, with 70% to 90% as singletons. Broader study findings: Fewer expanded clones were found on average in CD4+ than in CD8+ T cells.

On cycle 4 day 1 and cycle 7 day 1, as well as at baseline, blood was sampled. Sequencing used CD4+ or CD8+ T cells sorted from blood, obtained in a trial of the OX40 agonist ivuxolimab. V usage is TRBV7-2 and J usage is TRBJ1-6; 7 nucleotides match TRBD1. The TCR sequence derives from an adult with an advanced solid tumor such as melanoma, head and neck, liver or kidney cancer. The DNA of the CDR3 is TGTGCCAGCAGCCGGAACCCAGGGGGTTACTCACCCCTCCACTTT. Translation: CASSRNPGGYSPLHF. Variable domain in full (rest from reference TRBV7-2 and TRBJ1-6): GAGVSQSPSNKVTEKGKDVELRCDPISGHTALYWYRQSLGQGLEFLIYFQGNSAPDKSGLPSDRFSAERTGGSVSTLTIQRTQQEDSAVYLCASSRNPGGYSPLHFGNGTRLTVT.